Presented here are 23 T cell receptor beta chains from one specimen sequenced in a study of CD8 T cells in Susac syndrome. RNA amounts of about 0.5 to 1 ug underwent reverse transcription with random hexamers. TCRdb called the immunoSEQ multiplex PCR reads again in MiXCR, with one record for every CDR3 protein. Here the sample spans 150,000 to 200,000 distinct CDR3 sequences, 90% to 95% being singletons. Material: CD4+ T cells from PBMCs. The receptor source for this set is a human donor with Susac syndrome.

The genes are TRBV2 and TRBJ2-4; D unresolved. Germline CDR1 reads SNHLY; CDR2 reads FYNNEI. V was pared by 1 base and J by 0 bases, with 4 bases between. The CDR3 has 14 amino acids. CDR3 sequence (DNA): TGTGCCAGCAGTGAAGAAGTAGCCAAAAACATTCAGTACTTC. This codes for CASSEEVAKNIQYF.

The rearrangement uses TRBV5-1 and TRBJ2-7; D gene ambiguous. The length of the CDR3 is 14 residues. Germline CDR1 is SGHRS and CDR2 is YFSETQ. V was clipped by 0 bases and J by 5 bases, with 12 bases between them. This chain's CDR3 is CASSLGLAAHEQYF. CDR3 nucleotide sequence: TGCGCCAGCAGCTTGGGACTGGCGGCCCACGAGCAGTACTTC.

V and J are TRBV27 and TRBJ2-2; 9 bases agree with TRBD2. Germline CDR1 and CDR2: MNHEY and SMNVEV (reference sequence). The CDR3 is 17 amino acids. V was pared by 3 bases and J by 2 bases, with 7 bases of the junction left unmatched. In DNA, the CDR3 is TGTGCCAGCAGTTTTCGACGCGGGGGGGTTAACACCGGGGAGCTGTTTTTT. Translation: CASSFRRGGVNTGELFF.

The genes are TRBV20-1 and TRBJ2-1; 8 positions agree with TRBD1. From germline, CDR1 is DFQATT and CDR2 SNEGSKA (reference sequence). V lost 3 bases and J lost 0; bases outside the gene matches: 4. This CDR3 has 15 amino acids. CDR3 sequence: CSASDGQGSYNEQFF. CDR3 coding DNA: TGCAGTGCTAGCGATGGACAGGGCTCCTACAATGAGCAGTTCTTC.

The chain recombines TRBV20-1 with TRBJ1-3, with 8 bases aligning to TRBD1. The V gene end was trimmed by 0 bases and the J gene end by 0 bases; junction bases not matched to a gene: 4. Germline V gene data show CDR1 as DFQATT and CDR2 as SNEGSKA (reference sequence). The CDR3 spans 16 residues. The CDR3 nucleotides read TGCAGTGCTAGAGACCGGACAGGGACCTCTGGAAACACCATATATTTT. Protein sequence: CSARDRTGTSGNTIYF.

The chain recombines TRBV2 with TRBJ2-7; D uncertain. In germline, CDR1 is SNHLY, CDR2 FYNNEI. The CDR3 consists of 12 residues. V was cut by 5 bases and J by 7 bases, with 12 bases left in between. The CDR3, as DNA: TGTGCCAGCAGTCCAACCCCTGGGGAGCAGTACTTC. It is translated as CASSPTPGEQYF.

The rearrangement joins TRBV12-3 or TRBV12-4 to TRBJ2-3; possible D gene TRBD2, 6 bases. V lost 7 bases and J 0 bases, leaving 14 bases between the germline ends. This CDR3 has 15 amino acids. The CDR3 bases are TGTGCCAGCACCTCCGAGGAGGGGAGCACAGATACGCAGTATTTT. Its protein product is CASTSEEGSTDTQYF.

This clonotype was observed a few times. This chain uses TRBV6-1 with TRBJ2-3; weak D call: TRBD1 (5 bases). The germline gives CDR1 MNHNS, CDR2 SASEGT. Trimming removed 6 bases at V and 0 bases at J, with 10 bases between. The CDR3 loop spans 14 amino acids. As DNA, the CDR3 is TGTGCCAGCAGGCCCGCAGGGAGCACAGATACGCAGTATTTT. Its translation is CASRPAGSTDTQYF.

J is TRBJ2-1 and V is TRBV12-3 or TRBV12-4; D remains ambiguous. V shed 1 base and J shed 0 bases, with 7 bases lying between them. The CDR3 covers 15 residues. CDR3 in DNA: TGTGCCAGCAGTTTAGGGCTCGTCTCCTACAATGAGCAGTTCTTC. Its translation is CASSLGLVSYNEQFF.

This chain joins TRBV9 and TRBJ1-3; the D is unclear. The V end lost 0 bases, the J end lost 0 bases, and 10 bases lay between the germline ends. The V gene's germline CDR1 is SGDLS and CDR2 YYNGEE. This CDR3 has 16 residues. The CDR3 reads CASSVASTPSGNTIYF. Written as DNA, the CDR3 is TGTGCCAGCAGCGTAGCTTCGACTCCCTCTGGAAACACCATATATTTT.

The chain joins TRBV16 to TRBJ2-7; no clear D gene. Trimming took off 0 bases at V and 3 bases at J, with 6 bases between the two ends. Germline V gives CDR1 KGHSY, CDR2 FQNENV. This CDR3 has 13 residues. CDR3: CASSQSAVYEQYF. DNA of the CDR3: TGTGCCAGCAGCCAATCGGCCGTCTACGAGCAGTACTTC. Combining the CDR3 with reference TRBV16 and TRBJ2-7 gives the whole variable domain GEEVAQTPKHLVRGEGQKAKLYCAPIKGHSYVFWYQQVLKNEFKFLISFQNENVFDETGMPKERFSAKCLPNSPCSLEIQATKLEDSAVYFCASSQSAVYEQYFGPGTRLTVT.

This clonotype has only a few counts. V is TRBV6-2 or TRBV6-3 and J is TRBJ2-5; D is ambiguous. Per the germline V gene, CDR1 is MNHEY and CDR2 is SVGEGT. This CDR3 is built from 12 residues. Trimming took 2 bases from V and 1 from J, leaving 2 bases between them. In nucleotides, the CDR3 is TGTGCCAGCAGTTACCCCCAAGAGACCCAGTACTTC. Encoded protein: CASSYPQETQYF.

V and J are TRBV5-5 and TRBJ2-3, with TRBD2 matching 8 bases. The length of the CDR3 is 16 residues. The V gene's germline CDR1 is SGHKS and CDR2 YYEKEE (reference sequence). V shed 3 bases, J shed 2 bases, and the junction held 8 bases outside the gene matches. CDR3 amino acids: CASSSTGTRPTDTQYF. The CDR3 DNA is TGTGCCAGCAGCTCAACCGGGACTAGGCCCACAGATACGCAGTATTTT.

This chain connects TRBV6-1 to TRBJ2-1; tentative D call: TRBD1 (5 bases). This CDR3 is built from 16 residues. Germline loops: CDR1 MNHNS, CDR2 SASEGT. Trimming took off 4 bases at V and 0 bases at J, with 13 bases between the two ends. Written as DNA, the CDR3 is TGTGCCAGCAGTGGCCTTGGGGCCAGCTCCTACAATGAGCAGTTCTTC. Its protein product is CASSGLGASSYNEQFF.

DNA for the CDR3: TGTGCCAGCAGTGAAAGGGCAGGGGCAAACATTCAGTACTTC. It yields the protein CASSERAGANIQYF. V is TRBV2 and J is TRBJ2-4, with D perhaps matching TRBD1 (6 bases). V dropped 2 bases and J dropped 6 bases, with 11 bases sitting between them. CDR3 length: 14 amino acids. Germline loops: CDR1 SNHLY, CDR2 FYNNEI.

V is TRBV7-3 and J is TRBJ2-1, with 8 bases that match TRBD2. The CDR3 totals 15 residues. Germline V CDR1 and CDR2: SGHTA, FQGTGA. After removal of 3 bases from V and 5 bases from J, the junction contained 6 bases not matched to a gene. The CDR3 region is CASSFSGEANNEQFF. CDR3 in DNA: TGTGCCAGCAGCTTTAGCGGGGAGGCGAACAATGAGCAGTTCTTC.

The genes are TRBV6-6 and TRBJ1-5, with no clear D. This CDR3 is built from 12 residues. The V end lost 0 bases, the J end lost 6 bases, and 3 bases lay between the germline ends. The V gene's germline CDR1 is MNHNY and CDR2 SVGAGI (reference sequence). CDR3 nucleotide sequence: TGTGCCAGCAGTTACTCTAGTCAGCCCCAGCATTTT. Protein: CASSYSSQPQHF.

The chain has TRBV3-1 and TRBJ2-1; D not resolved. The CDR3 is made up of 13 amino acids. Germline CDR1 LGHDT, CDR2 YNNKEL (reference sequence). The V end was cut by 4 bases, the J end by 2 bases, with 6 bases between. Here the CDR3 DNA reads TGTGCCAGCAGCCCTGGAGCCTACAATGAGCAGTTCTTC. Amino acid sequence: CASSPGAYNEQFF.

This clonotype occurred once. The CDR3 nucleotides are TGCAGTGCTAGTAACCCCGAAGGGGGGGCCCAAGAGACCCAGTACTTC. Translation: CSASNPEGGAQETQYF. The chain combines TRBV20-1 with TRBJ2-5, with TRBD2 as a possible D gene (7 bases). Germline values: CDR1 DFQATT, CDR2 SNEGSKA (reference sequence). This CDR3 region has 16 residues. Trimming took 3 bases from V and 1 from J, leaving 18 bases between them.

The genes are TRBV11-2 and TRBJ2-3; 9 bases map to TRBD2. CDR3 length: 15 residues. The germline gives CDR1 SGHAT, CDR2 FQNNGV. The V gene end was trimmed by 4 bases and the J gene end by 2 bases; junction bases not matched to a gene: 4. CDR3 sequence reads: CASSSSGADTDTQYF. CDR3 sequence (DNA): TGTGCCAGCAGCTCTAGCGGGGCGGACACAGATACGCAGTATTTT.

J is TRBJ1-1 and V is TRBV3-1; D gene unclear. CDR3 length: 13 amino acids. The V end was cut by 8 bases, the J end by 4 bases, with 14 bases between. CDR1 LGHDT and CDR2 YNNKEL come from the germline V gene (reference sequence). In nucleotides, the CDR3 is TGTGCCAGCTCGGCCTTGGAGGGCACTGAAGCTTTCTTT. This codes for CASSALEGTEAFF. Full variable domain (missing parts from reference TRBV3-1 and TRBJ1-1): DTAVSQTPKYLVTQMGNDKSIKCEQNLGHDTMYWYKQDSKKFLKIMFSYNNKELIINETVPNRFSPKSPDKAHLNLHINSLELGDSAVYFCASSALEGTEAFFGQGTRLTVV.

This chain connects TRBV6-5 to TRBJ1-2, with D perhaps matching TRBD1 (6 bases). V was trimmed by 6 bases and J by 7 bases, leaving 15 bases between them. The CDR3 has 13 residues. The V gene's germline CDR1 is MNHEY and CDR2 SVGAGI. CDR3 loop: CASSSPGAAGYTF. DNA of the CDR3: TGTGCCAGCAGCTCCCCGGGGGCGGCTGGCTACACCTTC.

This clonotype was counted a single time. The chain links TRBV20-1 to TRBJ1-2, with D tentatively TRBD1 (6 bases). The CDR3 length is 13 residues. V was pared by 1 base and J by 6 bases, with 12 bases between. The germline V gene encodes CDR1 DFQATT and CDR2 SNEGSKA (reference sequence). CDR3 residues: CSARVQGWDGYTF. The CDR3 DNA is TGCAGTGCTAGAGTTCAGGGGTGGGATGGCTACACCTTC.